What follows is one T cell receptor (beta chain) and its context. Its target antigen remains unknown. Base qualities are not provided; no much larger clone lies one nucleotide away. The CDR3, cysteine through phenylalanine, is 18 amino acids long. Kept here is only the CDR3 DNA, which spans 54 bases and is read in frame from base 1. Germline trimming: 2 bases from V, 0 bases from J; junction bases outside gene matches: 11. CDR1 and CDR2, looked up from the germline V gene, are SGHDT and YYEEEE. Systemically healthy Caucasian individuals from Russia, roughly 40 in total and aged about 6 to 100 years, were included as donors. Each donor gave 8.5 to 10 milliliters of peripheral blood, collected into EDTA-treated Vacutainer tubes. Ficoll-Paque density-gradient centrifugation was used to isolate PBMCs, with at least 7 million per sample. Trizol reagent was used to extract total RNA from the PBMCs, yielding at least 5.5 micrograms per sample. For every donor, an aliquot of PBMCs went through flow cytometry to measure the percentages of naive CD45RAhigh/CD27high T cells.

This sample was taken from a study of blood T cells in healthy people across ages (dated by TCRdb to about 2015). At the level of the whole study: Template switching captured roughly one uniquely barcoded TCR beta cDNA molecule per two T cells in model experiments. To avoid experimental bias, donors of different ages were spread randomly across the sequencing lanes. Donors were grouped into four age groups: young (average approximately 15 years), middle-aged (roughly 38), aged (over 55) and long-lived (around 80). The study measured age-related changes in TCR beta repertoire diversity using deep sequencing normalized with unique cDNA molecular identifiers. Using the same blood draw, the study looked at two additional independent replicas of 1 million unique cDNA reads for two donors, one aged 18 to 29 and the other aged 80 or older.

The library was obtained by 5' RACE. The reads were generated on an Illumina HiSeq 2500. A second PCR of about 7 to 12 cycles was performed with a sample-barcoded 5' primer and a J-beta primer mix. A template-switch 5' adaptor carrying 12 random nucleotides introduced a unique molecular identifier onto each TCR beta cDNA molecule. Each sample yielded at least 2.5 million CDR3-containing paired-end reads. First-strand cDNA was synthesized from all RNA with the Mint cDNA synthesis kit, primed by a TRBC-specific oligonucleotide. Following uracil-DNA glycosylase treatment, all cDNA underwent a first 18-cycle PCR with the universal primers M1SS and BC2_uni_R. In the paper's pipeline: For normalization, 1 million high-quality reads, each with a distinct molecular identifier, were randomly selected from each sample. Reads with shared molecular identifiers were discarded instead of being binned into consensus sequences. MiTCR, run with a Q25 quality threshold and the strictest error-elimination algorithm, handled CDR3 identification, clonotype clustering and error correction. A nonparametric unseen species model with Euler transformation was used to estimate lower-bound total TCR beta diversity. TCRdb trimmed the raw reads at Q25, called clones with MiXCR and kept productive beta chains. CDR3 protein duplicates are merged, each entry listing the most common genes and DNA. The V and J calls reflect TCRdb's pipeline rather than the authors' work. The sample table contains approximately 800,000 distinct CDR3 sequences; only one count was recorded for about 37% of them. In total, the top ten clones hold 10% to 15% of the sample.

What the authors observed across the whole study: Observed TCR beta diversity correlated strongly with the percentage of naive T cells measured by flow cytometry. Donor CMV infection status was unknown, potentially confounding age-related changes in expanded clonotypes. Because profiling used bulk unsorted PBMCs, naive and antigen-experienced compartments could not be compared conclusively. Compared with the aged group, the long-lived group had more naive CD4+ T cells, fewer expanded clones and increased TCR diversity, suggesting age selection. Observed TCR beta diversity per million T cells fell roughly linearly with age, and a significant reduction was already apparent by age around 40. Total diversity estimates from one million sequenced T cells were considered lower bounds and underestimates.

The receptor's source is a man between 18 and 29 years old in good health. The chain links TRBV5-6 with TRBJ2-4; TRBD1 lines up with 7 middle nucleotides. Material for sequencing was blood. The nucleotide sequence reads as follows: TGTGCCAGCAGCTTTTTCGGGACAGACTTCCTAGCCAAAAACATTCAGTACTTC. Translation gives CASSFFGTDFLAKNIQYF.